This paragraph covers one TCR beta chain sequence. What it binds is not known. Patients with uncontrolled infections, other autoimmune diseases, pregnancy or lactation were excluded. Fresh 10 ml peripheral blood yielded PBMCs. These data are taken from a study of T cells in Graves' hyperthyroidism and ophthalmopathy. Points from the study as a whole: The majority of expanded thyroid clonotypes above 0.001 also appeared in blood.

TCR beta CDR3 sequences were amplified from RNA transcripts. A first-round RT-PCR of the TCR CDR3 used the HTBI primer set. Each CDR3 protein is one row after TCRdb ran MiXCR on the multiplex PCR reads. The data hold about 640,000 distinct CDR3 sequences, with less than 25% observed a single time. CDR3 length: 16 residues. Germline loops: CDR1 DFQATT, CDR2 SNEGSKA (reference sequence). Deletions cut 0 bases from V and 1 base from J, with 13 bases between. The J gene is TRBJ2-1, the V gene TRBV20-1; D remains ambiguous. Sequencing was performed on blood. This clonotype originated in a man aged 30 to 39 with Graves' ophthalmopathy. The CDR3 coding sequence is TGCAGTGCTAGAGAGCACGGTACCAATTCCTACAATGAGCAGTTCTTC. It encodes CSAREHGTNSYNEQFF.